This T cell receptor (beta chain) was obtained from a study of blood T cell repertoires in COVID-19. Whole-study context: Researchers got acute and convalescent COVID-19 samples from the United States, Italy and Spain. The analysed material was cDNA or gDNA that came from T cells, B-cell-depleted T cells, or PBMCs.

CDR3 size: 14 residues. J lost 5 bases, V lost 5 bases, and 8 bases had no gene match. In germline, CDR1 is SGHTA, CDR2 FQGTGA. In the original processing: Estimates of nucleated cell counts were drawn from the amplification of reference gene primers. Profiling relied on immunoSEQ multiplex PCR, and the TCRdb table lists in-frame clones only, not all of them. The V and J calls and clone size were taken over from that table, and D and trimming were inferred from the DNA. The sample comprises some 140,000 clones, 78% of which are singletons, and approximately 1.8% rests with the top ten. The source of this sequence is a man older than 75 with acute or convalescent COVID-19. The chain couples TRBV7-3 to TRBJ2-5, with 7 bases that match TRBD2. What was sequenced was peripheral blood. The CDR3 DNA reads as TGTGCCAGCAGCCCCTCGAGCGGGGTTGAGACCCAGTACTTC. Residues: CASSPSSGVETQYF.